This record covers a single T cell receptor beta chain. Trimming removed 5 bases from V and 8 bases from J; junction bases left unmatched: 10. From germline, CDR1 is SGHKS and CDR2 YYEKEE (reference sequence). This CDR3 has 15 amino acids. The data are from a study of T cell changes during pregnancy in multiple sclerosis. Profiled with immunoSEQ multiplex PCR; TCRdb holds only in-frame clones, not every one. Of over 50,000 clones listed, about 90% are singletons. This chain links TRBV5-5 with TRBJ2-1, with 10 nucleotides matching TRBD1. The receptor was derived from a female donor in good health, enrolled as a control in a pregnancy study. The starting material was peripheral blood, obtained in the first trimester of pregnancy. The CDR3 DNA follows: TGTGCCAGCAGTCCGGGACAGGGGAAATTCGATGAGCAGTTCTTC. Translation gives CASSPGQGKFDEQFF.